The T cell receptor (beta chain) under discussion was sequenced for a study of T cells in Graves' hyperthyroidism and ophthalmopathy. Of note for this clonotype: Its antigen is currently unknown.

Newly diagnosed hyperthyroidism patients aged 18 to 65 years had disease lasting under 2 months. Fresh peripheral blood, 8 to 10 ml, was the source of the PBMCs. Amplified TCR beta CDR3 regions derived from RNA transcripts. HTBI primers were employed in a first-round RT-PCR of the TCR CDR3. MiXCR was run by TCRdb on the multiplex PCR reads, yielding one entry per CDR3 protein. The table lists approximately 510,000 distinct CDR3 sequences, 20% of them singletons. Study-wide points: From stable hyperthyroidism, ophthalmopathy was set apart by a 13 V-J model. The model predicted ophthalmopathy a median around six months before onset.

V was clipped by 5 bases and J by 5 bases, with 22 bases between them. The CDR3 has 16 residues. Looked up from germline, CDR1 is MNHNS and CDR2 is SASEGT. The TCR originated in a man between 18 and 29 years old with Graves' hyperthyroidism. The sample taken for sequencing was blood. The chain is built from TRBV6-1 and TRBJ2-7; the D call may be TRBD1 or TRBD2 (6 bases each). The chain's CDR3 is CASSRSGTPRDNEQYF. Written as DNA, the CDR3 is TGTGCCAGCAGTCGGTCCGGGACTCCTAGGGACAACGAGCAGTACTTC.